This TCR beta chain was sequenced in a study of T cell responses to AZD1222 COVID-19 vaccine. With regard to this clone: Its antigen is still unknown.

Study observations and caveats: Donors were chiefly white British, with a greater number of females, and clonal diversity was perhaps underestimated.

The germline gives CDR1 SNHLY, CDR2 FYNNEI. The CDR3 spans 16 residues. V shed 6 bases and J shed 2 bases, with 17 bases lying between them. Produced via immunoSEQ multiplex PCR; TCRdb's table is partial and in-frame only. The sample carries 90,000 to 110,000 clones, about 88% recorded once. This TCR derives from an adult in good health. This chain links TRBV2 with TRBJ1-3; D unclear. This specimen was peripheral blood, taken on day 0 of AZD1222 vaccination. The CDR3 DNA reads TGTGCCAGCAGGGGAGCGGGCGCCTCCGCTGGAAACACCATATATTTT. Translation: CASRGAGASAGNTIYF.